This T cell receptor beta chain was identified during a study of shared clonotypes between healthy human individuals. This CDR3 has 13 amino acids. CDR1 is MNHEY and CDR2 is SVGAGI in the germline V gene. With 2 bases clipped from V and 6 bases from J, the junction kept 3 bases outside the gene matches. Overall study findings and caveats: Estimated clonotype richness was generally higher in naive than memory subsets.

On this clone: Its antigen remains unidentified.

Repertoires were generated with immunoSEQ multiplex PCR, while TCRdb's copy carries only in-frame clones and drops some. The data show around 2.1 million clones, under 97% seen once. The clonotype comes from a man younger than 35 in good health. Input material: naive CD4+ T cells sorted from blood. The subset here: CD45RA+ positively selected. This chain connects TRBV6-5 to TRBJ2-7; 8 positions match TRBD1. The CDR3 nucleotides are TGTGCCAGCAGTTACCTGACAGGGGCCGAGCAGTACTTC. Translation: CASSYLTGAEQYF.